This T cell receptor beta chain was captured by sequencing in a study of regulatory T cells in long-lasting Graves disease. Study-wide results and caveats: Persistent patients shared thousands of public clonotypes among themselves. Newly diagnosed patients shared fewer, at about a thousand.

Arm-PCR of CDR3 regions and iRepertoire HTBI primers were used to build TCR beta libraries. TCRdb re-derived calls from the multiplex PCR reads in MiXCR, one entry per CDR3 protein. The repertoire has a few hundred thousand distinct CDR3 sequences, 15% of them found once; the top ten carry 7.8%. The germline V gene encodes CDR1 GTSNPN and CDR2 SVGIG (reference sequence). The length of the CDR3 is 12 residues. Trimming shortened V by 7 bases and J by 7 bases, and 13 bases separated the two germline ends. Time point given: newly diagnosed GD, antithyroid drugs for less than 3 months. The authors made the TCR library using RNA they extracted from PBMCs. This clonotype was detected ten times or more. Its matching antigen is unknown. These same records also appear under a second study, on T cells in Graves' hyperthyroidism and ophthalmopathy.

The clonotype comes from a woman in her forties with Graves disease. This material consisted of peripheral blood mononuclear cells (PBMCs), taken at new diagnosis, from a patient treated with antithyroid drugs. This chain connects TRBV30 to TRBJ2-2; no definite D call. CDR3 sequence reads: CASPGIFGELFF. CDR3 sequence (DNA): TGTGCCTCCCCGGGCATTTTCGGGGAGCTGTTTTTT.